This T cell receptor (beta chain) was documented in a study of blood T cell repertoires in COVID-19. Across the whole study: Spain, Italy and the United States supplied samples that represented acute and convalescent COVID-19. PBMCs, B-cell-depleted T cells, or T cells provided the cDNA or gDNA that made up the material.

In the authors' methods: Reference gene primer amplification gave estimated nucleated cell counts. This table comes from immunoSEQ multiplex PCR, and its TCRdb copy is limited to in-frame clones, with some not included. The V and J calls and clone size are taken from that table; D and trimming were inferred from the DNA. The repertoire holds around 99,000 clones, with less than 90% as singletons. In this sample, this clone turned up once. This CDR3 is 13 amino acids long. Between the trimmed V and J ends, which lost 8 bases and 9 bases, there was a span of 14 bases. In germline, CDR1 is SNHLY, CDR2 FYNNEI.

Input material: peripheral blood. The rearrangement joins TRBV2 to TRBJ1-6; D may be TRBD1 (6 bases). The receptor's source is an older woman with acute or convalescent COVID-19. CDR3 residues: CASFGPTGSPLHF. The DNA for the CDR3 is TGTGCCAGCTTTGGGCCGACAGGTTCACCCCTCCACTTT.